This T cell receptor beta chain appears in the sequencing data of a study of shared clonotypes between healthy human individuals. V lost 2 bases and J 5 bases, leaving 1 base between the germline ends. The germline V gene encodes CDR1 SNHLY and CDR2 FYNNEI. CDR3 size: 10 residues. The method was immunoSEQ multiplex PCR; TCRdb's version includes in-frame clones alone and lacks a portion of them. The sample lists around 940,000 clones; about 80% were seen once. The chain is built from TRBV2 and TRBJ2-7; no firm D call. This clonotype originated in a man between 18 and 35 years old in good health. Sequenced sample: memory CD4+ T cells sorted from blood. As for subset: CD45RA-negative fraction. Here the CDR3 reads CASSEHEQYF. Here the CDR3 DNA reads TGTGCCAGCAGTGAACACGAGCAGTACTTC. Using reference TRBV2 and TRBJ2-7 for the parts outside the CDR3, the full variable domain is EPEVTQTPSHQVTQMGQEVILRCVPISNHLYFYWYRQILGQKVEFLVSFYNNEISEKSEIFDDQFSVERPDGSNFTLKIRSTKLEDSAMYFCASSEHEQYFGPGTRLTVT.